The 28 T cell receptor beta chains reported below all come from one sample, sequenced in a study of shared clonotypes between healthy human individuals. Measured with immunoSEQ multiplex PCR; TCRdb has only the in-frame clones, and not every one. The data contain over a million clones, approximately 78% of them seen just once; the ten biggest clones take up around 0.6%. The sample consisted of memory CD4+ T cells from PBMCs. Regarding subset: CD45RA-negative fraction. The source is a man between 18 and 29 years old in good health. Some clones in this sample may be carry-over from other donors' samples.

The rearrangement links TRBV19 to TRBJ2-7; TRBD2 aligns across 14 bases. This CDR3 region has 15 residues. Germline lookup yields CDR1 LNHDA and CDR2 SQIVND (reference sequence). Unmatched junction bases numbered 6, after V lost 4 bases and J lost 7 bases. CDR3 residues: CASSRGLAGVLEQYF. The DNA of the CDR3 is TGTGCCAGTAGTAGGGGACTAGCGGGAGTTTTAGAGCAGTACTTC. Together with reference TRBV19 and TRBJ2-7, the CDR3 gives the full variable domain: DGGITQSPKYLFRKEGQNVTLSCEQNLNHDAMYWYRQDPGQGLRLIYYSQIVNDFQKGDIAEGYSVSREKKESFPLTVTSAQKNPTAFYLCASSRGLAGVLEQYFGPGTRLTVT.

This clone was counted at least ten times. The chain combines TRBV10-3 with TRBJ2-7, with 12 positions matching TRBD2. Germline trimming cut 6 bases from V and 0 bases from J; bases unmatched to any gene: 3. CDR3 length equals 15 residues. In germline, CDR1 is ENHRY, CDR2 SYGVKD. The CDR3 DNA reads as TGTGCCATCAGAAGACTAGCGGGAGACTCCTACGAGCAGTACTTC. Protein product: CAIRRLAGDSYEQYF.

The CDR3 DNA follows: TGTGCCAGCAGTTTAGGGGCAGCACCCTACGAGCAGTACTTC. Residues: CASSLGAAPYEQYF. V gene TRBV28 combines with J gene TRBJ2-7, with D tentatively TRBD1 (5 bases). The V and J ends lost 2 bases and 2 bases respectively, with 10 bases between them. From germline, CDR1 is MDHEN and CDR2 SYDVKM. CDR3 length: 14 residues.

In regard to this clone: This sample also contains other DNA sequences that code for the same CDR3. V gene TRBV2 combines with J gene TRBJ1-1; no firm D call. Per the germline V gene, CDR1 is SNHLY and CDR2 is FYNNEI. V lost 0 bases to trimming and J lost 5 bases, with 7 bases between them. This CDR3 spans 13 amino acids. CDR3 DNA sequence: TGTGCCAGCAGTGAAGCGCGAGGGACTGAAGCTTTCTTT. Translating gives CASSEARGTEAFF. The full variable domain, with the rest looked up from reference TRBV2 and TRBJ1-1, is EPEVTQTPSHQVTQMGQEVILRCVPISNHLYFYWYRQILGQKVEFLVSFYNNEISEKSEIFDDQFSVERPDGSNFTLKIRSTKLEDSAMYFCASSEARGTEAFFGQGTRLTVV.

About this clone: Other DNA sequences of this sample code for an identical CDR3. V gene TRBV5-5 combines with J gene TRBJ1-1; 7 positions agree with TRBD1. Trimming at V came to 3 bases and at J to 4 bases, leaving 0 bases not matched to a gene. The length of the CDR3 is 12 residues. CDR1 is SGHKS and CDR2 is YYEKEE in the germline V gene (reference sequence). The CDR3 sequence: CASSWTGTEAFF. The CDR3 bases are TGTGCCAGCAGCTGGACAGGCACTGAAGCTTTCTTT.

The rearrangement joins TRBV5-1 to TRBJ2-3, with D possibly being TRBD2 (6 bases). The CDR3 loop spans 13 amino acids. Germline V gene lookup returns CDR1 SGHRS and CDR2 YFSETQ. The V gene lost 4 bases and the J gene lost 1 base, with 7 bases spanning the gap. This CDR3 is CASSRRGTDTQYF. DNA of the CDR3: TGCGCCAGCAGCCGGAGGGGCACAGATACGCAGTATTTT.

V gene TRBV28 combines with J gene TRBJ1-1; no clear D. The CDR3 is made up of 16 amino acids. V was pared by 3 bases and J by 0 bases, with 14 bases between. The germline V gene encodes CDR1 MDHEN and CDR2 SYDVKM. The CDR3 nucleotides are TGTGCCAGCAGTTTCCTTCCGTGGCGTATGAACACTGAAGCTTTCTTT. Its protein product is CASSFLPWRMNTEAFF.

The chain uses TRBV11-2 and TRBJ2-7; D not resolved. The CDR3 is 15 residues long. Germline V gene lookup returns CDR1 SGHAT and CDR2 FQNNGV. The V end was cut by 5 bases, the J end by 2 bases, with 16 bases between. This CDR3 reads CASSPSLSLAYEQYF. The CDR3 DNA reads TGTGCCAGCAGCCCTAGTCTCTCGCTGGCCTACGAGCAGTACTTC.

This rearrangement joins TRBV2 to TRBJ2-5, with no clear D. This CDR3 spans 11 amino acids. Per the germline V gene, CDR1 is SNHLY and CDR2 is FYNNEI. Deletions cut 7 bases from V and 2 bases from J, with 5 bases between. This CDR3 is CASTGQETQYF. CDR3 bases: TGTGCCAGCACCGGACAAGAGACCCAGTACTTC.

The rearrangement joins TRBV9 to TRBJ2-5; 12 positions agree with TRBD2. The CDR3 is 16 residues long. Trimming cost V 0 bases and J 4 bases; bases outside gene matches: 4. The germline V gene has CDR1 SGDLS and CDR2 YYNGEE. The CDR3 DNA sequence: TGTGCCAGCAGCGTAGAGGCTAGCGGGAGGGGAGAGACCCAGTACTTC. This codes for CASSVEASGRGETQYF.

The chain's CDR3 is CASSEGGTGELFF. In DNA, the CDR3 is TGCGCCAGCAGTGAGGGGGGCACCGGGGAGCTGTTTTTT. The gene calls are TRBV10-1 and TRBJ2-2, with D perhaps being TRBD1 or TRBD2 (5 bases each). Germline assignment: CDR1 WNHNN and CDR2 SYGVQD (reference sequence). V shed 2 bases and J shed 4 bases, with 5 bases lying between them. The CDR3 has 13 amino acids.

Concerning this clone itself: Other DNA sequences within the sample encode an identical CDR3. The chain combines TRBV6-1 with TRBJ2-7; the D call may be TRBD1 or TRBD2 (5 bases each). The V and J ends lost 3 bases and 4 bases respectively, with 10 bases between them. Germline lookup yields CDR1 MNHNS and CDR2 SASEGT. The CDR3 runs to 13 residues. CDR3 DNA: TGTGCCAGCAGTGAGCAGGGACCTTACGAGCAGTACTTC. This translates into CASSEQGPYEQYF.

This clone has only one observation. This rearrangement joins TRBV7-8 to TRBJ2-2, with 11 bases that match TRBD2. CDR1 and CDR2 from the germline V gene are SGHVS and FQNEAQ. V lost 1 base, J lost 11 bases, and 0 bases stayed unmatched. The CDR3 covers 13 residues. The CDR3 DNA sequence: TGTGCCAGCAGCTTAGGACTAGCGGGAGAGCTGTTTTTT. Its translation is CASSLGLAGELFF. The whole variable domain, remainder taken from reference TRBV7-8 and TRBJ2-2, is GAGVSQSPRYKVAKRGQDVALRCDPISGHVSLFWYQQALGQGPEFLTYFQNEAQLDKSGLPSDRFFAERPEGSVSTLKIQRTQQEDSAVYLCASSLGLAGELFFGEGSRLTVL.

In this sample, this clone turned up a few times. The sample has other DNA sequences that encode this CDR3 too. This chain connects TRBV7-3 to TRBJ2-1; 11 bases are a match to TRBD1. This CDR3 has 14 residues. Germline CDR1 SGHTA, CDR2 FQGTGA. V shed 5 bases and J 8 bases; nucleotides not matched to a gene: 5. The CDR3 DNA is TGTGCCAGCAGCCCTGGGACAGGGGGTGATGAGCAGTTCTTC. Its protein product is CASSPGTGGDEQFF.

The chain uses TRBV5-1 and TRBJ2-3; 11 nucleotides match TRBD2. This CDR3 has 16 residues. Germline V gene lookup returns CDR1 SGHRS and CDR2 YFSETQ. V lost 3 bases to trimming and J lost 0 bases; unmatched junction nucleotides: 3. The CDR3 DNA follows: TGCGCCAGCAGCTCGACTAGCGGGATTAGCACAGATACGCAGTATTTT. Its translation is CASSSTSGISTDTQYF.

The chain is built from TRBV19 and TRBJ2-3; 13 bases agree with TRBD2. Germline CDR1 reads LNHDA; CDR2 reads SQIVND (reference sequence). The CDR3 is 20 amino acids. V lost 4 bases to trimming and J lost 7 bases; unmatched junction nucleotides: 20. CDR3 residues: CASSNRLAGGTWPYIYTQYF. The CDR3 coding sequence is TGTGCCAGTAGTAACAGACTAGCGGGAGGAACATGGCCATACATTTATACGCAGTATTTT.

This chain uses TRBV5-4 with TRBJ1-1; D might be TRBD1 (5 bases). This CDR3 spans 15 amino acids. Germline V gene lookup returns CDR1 SGHNT and CDR2 YYREEE (reference sequence). Trimming left V 3 bases short and J 3 bases short, with 15 bases between. This CDR3 is CASSYRAQADTEAFF. The CDR3 bases are TGTGCCAGCAGCTATCGAGCACAGGCGGACACTGAAGCTTTCTTT.

This clone has only a few counts. This chain joins TRBV18 and TRBJ1-5; TRBD1 matches 11 bases. V was clipped by 5 bases and J by 6 bases; unmatched bases: 3. Per germline, CDR1 KGHSH and CDR2 LQKENI. The CDR3 covers 14 residues. CDR3 sequence: CASSDGTGGQPQHF. The CDR3 DNA is TGTGCCAGCTCAGATGGGACAGGGGGTCAGCCCCAGCATTTT.

This clone appeared a few times. The chain links TRBV14 to TRBJ1-2; D is perhaps TRBD1 (5 bases). The germline V and J ends were trimmed by 0 bases and 5 bases, with 13 bases remaining between them. The CDR3 contains 15 residues. Per germline, CDR1 SGHDN and CDR2 FVKESK. The CDR3: CASSQDRGSSYGYTF. The DNA for the CDR3 is TGTGCCAGCAGCCAAGACCGGGGGTCGTCGTATGGCTACACCTTC.

The chain has TRBV19 and TRBJ2-1; D is possibly TRBD1 (6 bases). V was clipped by 4 bases and J by 4 bases, with 23 bases between them. This CDR3 is 18 amino acids long. Germline assignment: CDR1 LNHDA and CDR2 SQIVND (reference sequence). The chain's CDR3 is CASSTPRERGTVYNEQFF. The CDR3, as DNA: TGTGCCAGTAGTACGCCCCGGGAAAGGGGGACCGTTTACAATGAGCAGTTCTTC. Complete variable domain (other parts from reference TRBV19 and TRBJ2-1): DGGITQSPKYLFRKEGQNVTLSCEQNLNHDAMYWYRQDPGQGLRLIYYSQIVNDFQKGDIAEGYSVSREKKESFPLTVTSAQKNPTAFYLCASSTPRERGTVYNEQFFGPGTRLTVL.

CDR3 sequence reads: CASSLGPGYGYTF. Here the CDR3 DNA reads TGTGCCAGCAGCTTAGGCCCGGGCTATGGCTACACCTTC. This chain uses TRBV7-7 with TRBJ1-2; no firm D call. This CDR3 has 13 residues. CDR1 and CDR2 (germline): SSHAT, FNYEAQ (reference sequence). Trimming shortened V by 1 base and J by 4 bases, and 7 bases separated the two germline ends.

The chain recombines TRBV7-3 with TRBJ2-2; no firm D call. Trimming left V 2 bases short and J 3 bases short, with 4 bases between. Germline V gene data show CDR1 as SGHTA and CDR2 as FQGTGA. The CDR3 is 13 residues long. The DNA of the CDR3 is TGTGCCAGCAGCTTAGGGCACACCGGGGAGCTGTTTTTT. As protein: CASSLGHTGELFF.

Turning to this clone: Other DNA sequences of this sample code for an identical CDR3. The rearrangement joins TRBV4-1 to TRBJ1-5; D is ambiguous. The CDR3 is 15 residues long. Trimming took off 1 base at V and 5 bases at J, with 12 bases between the two ends. Germline values: CDR1 MGHRA, CDR2 YSYEKL. DNA of the CDR3: TGCGCCAGCAGCCAAGTCTCCGGAGGTGATCAGCCCCAGCATTTT. Protein sequence: CASSQVSGGDQPQHF.

The genes are TRBV5-1 and TRBJ2-1, with TRBD2 identical over 8 bases. Germline trimming cut 0 bases from V and 4 bases from J; bases unmatched to any gene: 3. CDR1 and CDR2 (germline): SGHRS, YFSETQ. The CDR3 is 15 amino acids. The CDR3 loop reads CASSLVVAGYNEQFF. For the CDR3, the DNA is TGCGCCAGCAGCTTGGTGGTAGCGGGGTACAATGAGCAGTTCTTC.

The chain joins TRBV5-8 to TRBJ1-6; TRBD1 matches 9 bases. The CDR3 sequence is 15 residues long. Germline CDR1 reads SGHTS; CDR2 reads YDEGEE. The V gene end was trimmed by 6 bases and the J gene end by 9 bases; junction bases not matched to a gene: 10. The CDR3 reads CASTHRDRDGSPLHF. CDR3 coding DNA: TGTGCCAGCACCCATCGGGACAGGGACGGTTCACCCCTCCACTTT.

The CDR3 DNA reads TGTGCCAGCAGTTTCTCCTCCCAAGGCAATCAGCCCCAGCATTTT. Protein product: CASSFSSQGNQPQHF. The rearrangement joins TRBV28 to TRBJ1-5, with D uncertain. Trimming removed 3 bases from V and 2 bases from J, with 11 bases in between. CDR1 and CDR2 from the germline V gene are MDHEN and SYDVKM. The CDR3 covers 15 residues.

The genes are TRBV9 and TRBJ2-1; TRBD2 matches 12 bases. The junction had 7 bases not matched to a gene; V was cut back by 0 bases and J by 9 bases. This CDR3 spans 16 amino acids. The germline V gene has CDR1 SGDLS and CDR2 YYNGEE. CDR3 region: CASSVVSSGRVSEQFF. The CDR3 nucleotides are TGTGCCAGCAGCGTAGTGTCTAGCGGGAGGGTCAGTGAGCAGTTCTTC. Filled out from reference TRBV9 and TRBJ2-1, the complete variable domain reads DSGVTQTPKHLITATGQRVTLRCSPRSGDLSVYWYQQSLDQGLQFLIQYYNGEERAKGNILERFSAQQFPDLHSELNLSSLELGDSALYFCASSVVSSGRVSEQFFGPGTRLTVL.

The V call is TRBV6-1, the J call TRBJ2-5; perhaps TRBD1 as D (6 bases). Trimming shortened V by 8 bases and J by 5 bases, and 15 bases separated the two germline ends. In germline, CDR1 is MNHNS, CDR2 SASEGT. The CDR3 contains 13 residues. The CDR3 nucleotides are TGTGCCAGCCAAAGGGGGACCCGGGAGACCCAGTACTTC. Encoded protein: CASQRGTRETQYF.